Included here is one TCR beta chain sequence, with context. The antigen is undetermined. Researchers ran the PCR with 60 Vbeta and 13 Jbeta primers. Authors' methods: Later, 65 million to 85 million unique TCR beta chains were counted in an analysis, and some 10 million of them were shared. The table came from immunoSEQ multiplex PCR; TCRdb's copy has only in-frame clones and leaves some out. V and J calls and clone size come straight from that table; D and trimming were deduced from the DNA. Of 150,000 to 200,000 clones in the sample, almost 85% were seen once. The data originate from a study of cytomegalovirus exposure and HLA in healthy donors. Looking at the study overall: Findings of an earlier analysis included 110 million or so unique TCR beta sequences from 170 million or so T cells.

The CDR3 covers 18 residues. With 6 bases removed from V and 0 bases from J, the gap between germline ends came to 22 bases. The germline gives CDR1 MNHEY, CDR2 SMNVEV (reference sequence). Overall study findings and caveats: V segments that were indistinguishable, TRBV6-2 and TRBV6-3 among them, were omitted from analysis. According to an earlier analysis, most TCR beta V segments yielded productive rearrangements about 90% or about 30% of the time.

The V and J genes are TRBV27 and TRBJ2-3; TRBD1 is a possible D gene (5 bases). The sample comprised PBMCs. The receptor's source is a woman in her fifties or sixties in good health and CMV-seronegative. In nucleotides, the CDR3 is TGTGCCAGCAGCCAAAGGGGTTCCGGGTTCGAAAGCACAGATACGCAGTATTTT. Protein product: CASSQRGSGFESTDTQYF.